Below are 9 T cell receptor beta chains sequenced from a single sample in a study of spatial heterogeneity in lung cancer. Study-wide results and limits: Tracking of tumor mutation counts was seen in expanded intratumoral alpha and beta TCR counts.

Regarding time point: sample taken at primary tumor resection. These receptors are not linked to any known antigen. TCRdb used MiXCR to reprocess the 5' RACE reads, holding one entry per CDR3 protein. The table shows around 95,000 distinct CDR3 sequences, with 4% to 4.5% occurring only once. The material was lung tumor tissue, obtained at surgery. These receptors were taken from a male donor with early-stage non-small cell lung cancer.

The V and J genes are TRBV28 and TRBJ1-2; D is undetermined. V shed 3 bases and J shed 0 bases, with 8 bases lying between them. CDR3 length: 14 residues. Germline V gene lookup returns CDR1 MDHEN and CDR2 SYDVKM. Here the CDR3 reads CASSFEGANYGYTF. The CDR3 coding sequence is TGTGCCAGCAGTTTCGAGGGAGCTAACTATGGCTACACCTTC.

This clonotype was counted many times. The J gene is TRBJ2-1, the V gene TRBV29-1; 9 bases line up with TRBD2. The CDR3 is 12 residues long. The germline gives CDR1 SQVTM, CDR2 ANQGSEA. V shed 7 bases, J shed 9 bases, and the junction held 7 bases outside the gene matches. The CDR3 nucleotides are TGCAGCGGGACTAGCGATCTCAGTGAGCAGTTCTTC. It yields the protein CSGTSDLSEQFF.

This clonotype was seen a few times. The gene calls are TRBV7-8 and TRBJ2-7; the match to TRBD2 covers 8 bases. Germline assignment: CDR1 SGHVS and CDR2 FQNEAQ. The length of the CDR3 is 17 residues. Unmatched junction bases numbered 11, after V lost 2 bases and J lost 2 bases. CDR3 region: CASSLHGGGLETYEQYF. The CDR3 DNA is TGTGCCAGCAGCTTACACGGGGGGGGCTTAGAAACCTACGAGCAGTACTTC.

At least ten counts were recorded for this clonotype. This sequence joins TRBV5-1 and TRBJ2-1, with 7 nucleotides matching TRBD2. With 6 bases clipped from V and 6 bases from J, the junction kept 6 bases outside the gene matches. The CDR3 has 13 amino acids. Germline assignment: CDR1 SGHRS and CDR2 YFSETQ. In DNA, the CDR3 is TGCGCCAGCACTCGGGGACTACGCAATGAGCAGTTCTTC. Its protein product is CASTRGLRNEQFF.

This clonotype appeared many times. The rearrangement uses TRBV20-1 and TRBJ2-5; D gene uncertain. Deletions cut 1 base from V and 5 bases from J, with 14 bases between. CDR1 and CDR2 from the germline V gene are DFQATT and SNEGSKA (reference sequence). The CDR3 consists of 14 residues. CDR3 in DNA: TGCAGTGCTAGAGCAAGCTTAACGGGCGAGACCCAGTACTTC. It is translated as CSARASLTGETQYF.

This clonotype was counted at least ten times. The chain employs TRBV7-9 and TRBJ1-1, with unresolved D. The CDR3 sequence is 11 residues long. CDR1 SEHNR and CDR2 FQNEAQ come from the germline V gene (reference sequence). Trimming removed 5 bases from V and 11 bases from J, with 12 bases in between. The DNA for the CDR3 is TGTGCCAGCAGCCCAGGACCGGGGGCTTTCTTT. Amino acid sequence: CASSPGPGAFF.

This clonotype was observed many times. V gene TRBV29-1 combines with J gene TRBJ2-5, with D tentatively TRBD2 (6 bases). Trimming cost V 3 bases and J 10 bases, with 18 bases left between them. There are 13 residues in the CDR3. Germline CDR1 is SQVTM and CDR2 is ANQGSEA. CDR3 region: CSVDRGMGGIQYF. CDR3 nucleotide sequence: TGCAGCGTTGACCGGGGGATGGGAGGAATCCAGTACTTC.

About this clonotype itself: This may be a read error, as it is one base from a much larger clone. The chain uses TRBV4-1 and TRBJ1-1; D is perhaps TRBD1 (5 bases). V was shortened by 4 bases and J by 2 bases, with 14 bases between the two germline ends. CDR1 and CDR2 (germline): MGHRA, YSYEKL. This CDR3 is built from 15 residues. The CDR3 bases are TGCGCCAGCAGCCTATCCCGGGACGGCAACACTGAAGCTTTCTTT. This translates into CASSLSRDGNTEAFF.

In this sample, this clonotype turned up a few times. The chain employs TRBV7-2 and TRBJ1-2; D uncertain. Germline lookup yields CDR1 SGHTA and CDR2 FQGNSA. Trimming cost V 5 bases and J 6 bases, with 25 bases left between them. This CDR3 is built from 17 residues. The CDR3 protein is CASSPTTGAGHRNGYTF. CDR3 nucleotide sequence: TGTGCCAGCAGCCCGACCACTGGCGCGGGCCATAGGAATGGCTACACCTTC. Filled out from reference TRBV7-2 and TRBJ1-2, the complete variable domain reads GAGVSQSPSNKVTEKGKDVELRCDPISGHTALYWYRQSLGQGLEFLIYFQGNSAPDKSGLPSDRFSAERTGGSVSTLTIQRTQQEDSAVYLCASSPTTGAGHRNGYTFGSGTRLTVV.